A selection of T cell receptor beta chains follows, all from one sample in a study of T cell clones after liver transplantation. Assay used: immunoSEQ multiplex PCR; TCRdb lists only in-frame clones, some missing. The sample has some 45,000 clones, roughly 84% seen once. The starting material was CD4+ T cells from blood, obtained 24 months after liver transplant. The receptors derive from a human patient who received a liver transplant. The graft donor may have contributed some T cells. Each CDR3 is given with its conserved first and last residue. The D gene is left open where the match is weak. Some rows have no size entry. The others give once, few or many, or a class for an expanded clone.

d_call	v_call	clone_size	j_call	cdr3_aa	cdr3_nt
-	TRBV11-2	-	TRBJ2-5	CASSLEGETQYF	TGTGCCAGCAGCTTAGAGGGAGAGACCCAGTACTTC
-	TRBV12-5	-	TRBJ2-6	CASGLVLLSGANVLTF	TGTGCTAGTGGTTTGGTACTGCTCTCTGGGGCCAACGTCCTGACTTTC
-	TRBV28	-	TRBJ2-3	CASSPLLADTQYF	TGTGCCAGCAGCCCCCTGCTGGCAGATACGCAGTATTTT
TRBD2	TRBV30	-	TRBJ2-1	CAWSVLAGGRNYYNEQFF	TGTGCCTGGAGCGTACTAGCGGGGGGCCGAAACTACTACAATGAGCAGTTCTTC
-	TRBV6-6	-	TRBJ1-1	CASSYQGRDTEAFF	TGTGCCAGCAGTTACCAGGGGCGGGACACTGAAGCTTTCTTT
TRBD1	TRBV7-8	once	TRBJ1-3	CASSRGQGSGNTIYF	TGTGCCAGCAGCCGTGGACAGGGTTCTGGAAACACCATATATTTT
-	TRBV30	-	TRBJ1-5	CAWSGGGNQPQHF	TGTGCCTGGAGCGGTGGGGGAAATCAGCCCCAGCATTTT
TRBD2	TRBV15	-	TRBJ2-7	CATSTFLTSPSYEQYF	TGTGCCACCAGCACCTTCCTGACTAGCCCATCCTACGAGCAGTACTTC
-	TRBV11-2	-	TRBJ2-3	CASSLDVGDTQYF	TGTGCCAGCAGCTTAGATGTAGGAGATACGCAGTATTTT
-	TRBV15	few	TRBJ2-3	CATSRVGPITDTQYF	TGTGCCACCAGCAGAGTAGGCCCCATCACAGATACGCAGTATTTT
TRBD1	TRBV6-6	-	TRBJ2-2	CASTKRQGQNTGELFF	TGTGCCAGCACGAAGAGACAGGGCCAGAACACCGGGGAGCTGTTTTTT
-	TRBV28	few	TRBJ1-5	CASREGLRGENQPQHF	TGTGCCAGCAGGGAAGGTTTGAGAGGAGAGAATCAGCCCCAGCATTTT
-	TRBV7-3	-	TRBJ1-1	CASSLSGGLDEAFF	TGTGCCAGCAGCTTATCGGGGGGATTGGATGAAGCTTTCTTT
TRBD2	TRBV7-7	-	TRBJ2-5	CASSSTSGRHQTQYF	TGTGCCAGCAGCAGTACTAGCGGCCGCCATCAGACCCAGTACTTC
-	TRBV19	-	TRBJ2-5	CASSLLKSETQYF	TGTGCCAGTAGTCTTCTGAAGTCCGAGACCCAGTACTTC
-	TRBV4-3	-	TRBJ1-2	CASSQDERSGYTF	TGCGCCAGCAGCCAAGACGAGAGGTCAGGCTACACCTTC
-	TRBV12-5	once	TRBJ1-1	CASGLSGAPTTFF	TGTGCTAGTGGTTTGAGTGGGGCCCCTACAACTTTCTTT
TRBD1	TRBV6-6	-	TRBJ1-1	CASSPGQILNTEAFF	TGTGCCAGCAGCCCGGGACAGATATTGAACACTGAAGCTTTCTTT
-	TRBV5-4	-	TRBJ2-2	CASSTSLTGELFF	TGTGCCAGCAGCACCTCCCTAACCGGGGAGCTGTTTTTT
TRBD2	TRBV4-1	-	TRBJ2-3	CASSQEAASGNTDTQYF	TGCGCCAGCAGCCAAGAAGCGGCTAGCGGTAACACAGATACGCAGTATTTT
TRBD1	TRBV11-2	-	TRBJ2-1	CATMDRGIADEQFF	TGTGCCACCATGGACAGGGGGATAGCGGATGAGCAGTTCTTC
-	TRBV18	-	TRBJ1-2	CASSPAGGGYGYTF	TGTGCCAGCTCACCAGCGGGTGGAGGCTATGGCTACACCTTC
TRBD1	TRBV18	few	TRBJ1-5	CASSPGTGGGNQPQHF	TGTGCCAGCTCACCCGGAACAGGGGGCGGGAATCAGCCCCAGCATTTT
-	TRBV28	once	TRBJ1-1	CASSLETLNTEAFF	TGTGCCAGCAGTTTAGAGACTTTGAACACTGAAGCTTTCTTT
-	TRBV30	-	TRBJ1-1	CAWSKSANTEAFF	TGTGCCTGGAGTAAAAGTGCTAACACTGAAGCTTTCTTT
-	TRBV30	-	TRBJ1-1	CARGRPGTEAFF	TGTGCCCGTGGGAGGCCTGGCACTGAAGCTTTCTTT
TRBD2	TRBV10-1	-	TRBJ2-3	CASSKRDYTDTQYF	TGCGCCAGCAGCAAGCGGGACTACACAGATACGCAGTATTTT
TRBD1	TRBV7-8	-	TRBJ2-7	CASSFKQGVRTYEQYF	TGTGCCAGCAGCTTTAAACAGGGGGTAAGGACCTACGAGCAGTACTTC
-	TRBV7-9	-	TRBJ2-3	CASSLGDFQYF	TGTGCCAGCAGCTTAGGGGACTTCCAGTATTTT
-	TRBV5-4	-	TRBJ1-2	CASSPITGVYGYTF	TGTGCCAGCAGCCCCATAACAGGAGTCTATGGCTACACCTTC
-	TRBV27	-	TRBJ1-1	CASSLRAGGGNTEAFF	TGTGCCAGCAGTTTGAGGGCAGGAGGCGGGAACACTGAAGCTTTCTTT
-	TRBV19	few	TRBJ1-2	CASSTGPGYTF	TGTGCCAGTAGTACCGGCCCTGGCTACACCTTC
TRBD1	TRBV5-1	-	TRBJ2-7	CASGRDSPYEQYF	TGCGCCAGCGGCCGGGACAGTCCCTACGAGCAGTACTTC
-	TRBV18	once	TRBJ1-5	CASSQAQNQPQHF	TGTGCCAGCTCACAGGCGCAGAATCAGCCCCAGCATTTT
TRBD1	TRBV7-2	few	TRBJ2-1	CASSHARDRAYNEQFF	TGTGCCAGCAGCCATGCCCGGGACAGGGCCTACAATGAGCAGTTCTTC